This T cell receptor (beta chain) was identified during a study of T cells expressing NK-cell markers. As for the study in general: Seven of the eight sequenced donors were classified as HCMV-seropositive, and one was classified as seronegative.

In germline, CDR1 is DFQATT, CDR2 SNEGSKA (reference sequence). The CDR3 covers 14 residues. The cDNA for TCR beta came from 5'RACE template switching with UMIs. TCRdb processed the 5' RACE reads again and assigns one entry to each CDR3 protein, with no DNA. The listing records hundreds of thousands of distinct CDR3 sequences. As to this clonotype: The antigen remains unidentified.

Study results and limitations: Topping the CD3+CD56-NKG2C+ fraction as well were these clonotypes, in a few donors.

Source material: blood T cells: a sorted CD56 or NKG2C T cell subset, CD4+ or CD8+ T cells, or bulk PBMC T cells (not recorded which). The chain joins TRBV20-1 to TRBJ2-3; lacking DNA, the TRBD2 call made by TCRdb goes unchecked. This clonotype was obtained from a woman between 18 and 70 years old in good health. The CDR3 spells CSASLATSTDTQYF.